Sequencing of this T cell receptor (beta chain) was carried out in a study of CD8 T cells in ankylosing spondylitis. Quantitative 5'-RACE with molecular barcodes generated TCR beta libraries. TCRdb independently ran MiXCR on the 5' RACE reads; one entry per CDR3 protein. This table has about 130,000 distinct CDR3 sequences, around 7.9% appearing once. Study findings and constraints: The study looked at matched synovial fluid samples from ankylosing spondylitis patients. Disease-linked clones were reported to be significantly enriched there.

This clonotype came up many times. No antigen is known for it. The CDR3 totals 15 residues. The germline V gene has CDR1 SEHNR and CDR2 FQNEAQ (reference sequence). Trimming cost V 4 bases and J 6 bases, with 16 bases left between them. Source material: blood, either unsorted or a sorted T cell fraction (not recorded which). The clonotype comes from a female donor with ankylosing spondylitis or in good health (not recorded which). J is TRBJ1-5 and V is TRBV7-9; D gene unclear. This CDR3 is CASSSDHRRSQPQHF. CDR3 nucleotide sequence: TGTGCCAGCAGCTCGGACCACCGAAGGAGTCAGCCCCAGCATTTT.